The clone carrying this T cell receptor (beta chain) has more than one count but fewer than ten. Its matching antigen is unknown. The record originates from a study of identical twins. TCRdb used MiXCR to reprocess the 5' RACE reads, holding one entry per CDR3 protein. The sample consists of approximately 500,000 distinct CDR3 sequences, approximately 25% of them appearing once. Study observations and caveats: Conclusions leaned on cross-sectional statistical analysis and did not track the same donors over time.

Germline V CDR1 and CDR2: PRHDT, FYEKMQ (reference sequence). The ends lost 5 bases at V and 3 bases at J; junction bases unmatched: 7. This CDR3 is built from 16 residues. These records were also assigned to another study, of T cells expressing NK-cell markers. That source adds: One of eight sequenced donors was HCMV-seronegative; the other seven were seropositive. The share of CD8+ T cells held by dominant NKG2C+ clonotypes was about 1.0-7.5% in roughly 6 donors. In four donors, dominant clonotypes made up 28.3-60.1% of CD3+CD56-NKG2C+ cells.

Sequences were obtained from CD4+ T cells sorted from blood. The clonotype originates from a young woman in good health. The chain employs TRBV13 and TRBJ2-2; TRBD1 matches 9 bases. CDR3 protein: CASSGDRVEHTGELFF. CDR3 nucleotide sequence: TGTGCCAGCAGCGGGGACAGGGTCGAGCACACCGGGGAGCTGTTTTTT. Full variable domain (outside the CDR3, taken from reference TRBV13 and TRBJ2-2): AAGVIQSPRHLIKEKRETATLKCYPIPRHDTVYWYQQGPGQDPQFLISFYEKMQSDKGSIPDRFSAQQFSDYHSELNMSSLELGDSALYFCASSGDRVEHTGELFFGEGSRLTVL.